This entry concerns a single TCR delta chain. This clone turned up a few times. Its antigen is currently not known. A read error likely explains why the TCRdb protein, taken from a much larger clone, differs from this DNA's translation at residue 2; the protein shown is translated from the DNA. The library was built by means of multiplex PCR. The sequencing machine was an Illumina MiSeq. From each sorted gammadelta T cell sample, both TCR gamma (TRG) and TCR delta (TRD) chains were sequenced. For the original study's pipeline: Clonotype tree plots, accumulated frequency of the top 20 clonotypes, diversity index (DI) and D75 metrics were included in the repertoire analyses. Identical DNA sequences were merged into single rows after TCRdb reprocessed the public reads with CATT. In this record, the V and J calls reflect TCRdb's handling and not the investigators' own analysis. For this sample the table gives tens of thousands of delta-chain clones, of which over 0.75% were detected only once. Of the sample, 9% to 10% falls within the top ten clones.

The CDR3 starts with the cysteine, ends with the phenylalanine, and has 15 residues. Solely the CDR3 DNA is kept, with 45 bases framed from the first base. As encoded in the germline V gene, CDR1 is GEAIGNYY while CDR2 is EKD. The source of the sample is a study of γδ T cells in repeated Plasmodium falciparum infection (dated by TCRdb to about 2021). For the study in its entirety: Malian children exposed to intense seasonal malaria transmission were enrolled in the natural-infection arm and compared with Australian children matched for age and gender. Four controlled human malaria infections were administered to five malaria-naive U.S. adults over 644 days by bites from P. falciparum NF54-infected Anopheles stephensi mosquitoes. Samples from controlled-infection subjects were taken at baseline, right before selected infections, and 21 days after each infection. Malian gammadelta TCR repertoires were analysed cross-sectionally during no-transmission periods and were analysed longitudinally across acute febrile malaria episodes. The study examined how repeated Plasmodium falciparum infection shapes the human gammadelta T cell repertoire, using natural infection in Mali and controlled human malaria infection.

Paper-wide results and their limitations: The Malian cohort came from a small rural village of predominantly one ethnic group, limiting generalizability. In Vdelta2-negative gammadelta TCR repertoires, which were largely Vdelta1+, repeated controlled infections appeared to drive waves of new clonotype selection. Across time and infection, the Vgamma9/Vdelta2+ TCR repertoires showed a highly stable polyclonal makeup, with many TCRgamma sequences overlapping between individuals. The controlled-infection cohort was small, limiting analysis of inter-individual variability in gammadelta T cell responses. Vdelta2-negative gammadelta TCR repertoires from Malian children appeared more clonally expanded, less diverse and less shared than those of Australian children.

For bulk TCR repertoire analysis, Vgamma9/Vdelta2+ and Vdelta2-negative gammadelta T cell populations were isolated by flow sorting from peripheral blood mononuclear cells. Sequencing used gamma-delta T cells from blood. The receptor's source is a pool of human donors (malaria-infected and uninfected, not separated). The sequence is built from TRDV2 and TRDJ1; TRDD3 might be the D gene, on 5 matching bases. The DNA sequence is as follows: TGTTCCTGTGACATTCTTGGGATGGGCACCGATAAACTCATCTTT. This is translated as CSCDILGMGTDKLIF.